This T cell receptor beta chain was obtained from a study of T cell repertoires in cytomegalovirus infection. As concerns this clonotype: Its antigen is still unknown.

Using its own MiXCR run on the reads, TCRdb lists one record per CDR3 protein. This sample has a few hundred thousand distinct CDR3 sequences, with around two fifths found just once. Study results and caveats: The study found HLA-C-restricted CMV-specific TCR beta clonotypes dominating the ex vivo response.

This sequence was found in a human donor in good health (CMV status not recorded). Some clones in this sample may be carry-over from other donors' samples. Specimen: cultured PBMCs, collected from culture after CMV antigen stimulation.

This CDR3 reads CASSDPGVVYEQYF. As DNA, the CDR3 is TGTGCCAGCAGTGATCCTGGAGTTGTCTACGAGCAGTACTTC. The J gene is TRBJ2-7, the V gene TRBV6-2 or TRBV6-3; D gene uncertain. V gave up 5 bases and J gave up 3 bases, with 14 bases separating them. This CDR3 is 14 amino acids long. Germline V CDR1 and CDR2: MNHEY, SVGEGT.